Listed here are 8 T cell receptor beta chains from one sample, sequenced in a study of blood T cell repertoires in COVID-19. Assay used: immunoSEQ multiplex PCR; TCRdb lists only in-frame clones, some missing. The sample has roughly 250,000 clones; roughly 84% are singletons. Sequencing input: peripheral blood. Receptor source: a woman in her 40s who had recovered from COVID-19.

The J gene is TRBJ1-5, the V gene TRBV30, with 9 bases that match TRBD1. V lost 3 bases and J lost 1; bases outside the gene matches: 10. The CDR3 extends over 17 amino acids. CDR1 and CDR2 from the germline V gene are GTSNPN and SVGIG (reference sequence). As DNA, the CDR3 is TGTGCCTGGAGCGCCGGACAGGGGCTGACAAGCAATCAGCCCCAGCATTTT. Residues: CAWSAGQGLTSNQPQHF.

V is TRBV6-2 or TRBV6-3 and J is TRBJ2-7; unclear D gene. V dropped 4 bases and J dropped 0 bases, with 10 bases sitting between them. CDR3 length equals 14 residues. CDR1 and CDR2 from the germline V gene are MNHEY and SVGEGT. The CDR3 region is CASSSTQISYEQYF. The CDR3 nucleotides are TGTGCCAGCAGTTCAACTCAAATCTCCTACGAGCAGTACTTC.

The chain is built from TRBV6-5 and TRBJ2-5; 7 nucleotides match TRBD1. The CDR3 extends over 12 amino acids. Trimming at V came to 8 bases and at J to 5 bases, leaving 5 bases not matched to a gene. Germline V gene data show CDR1 as MNHEY and CDR2 as SVGAGI. The CDR3 is CASGDRAETQYF. In nucleotides, the CDR3 is TGTGCCAGCGGAGACAGGGCCGAGACCCAGTACTTC.

V and J are TRBV20-1 and TRBJ2-7, with D perhaps matching TRBD1 (5 bases). The CDR3 covers 11 residues. Germline lookup yields CDR1 DFQATT and CDR2 SNEGSKA (reference sequence). V dropped 2 bases and J dropped 3 bases, with 5 bases sitting between them. The CDR3 sequence: CSARRGYEQYF. Here the CDR3 DNA reads TGCAGTGCTAGAAGGGGCTACGAGCAGTACTTC.

This chain links TRBV13 with TRBJ1-6, with D possibly being TRBD1 (6 bases). This CDR3 is built from 15 residues. Trimming shortened V by 9 bases and J by 0 bases, and 12 bases separated the two germline ends. Germline CDR1 and CDR2: PRHDT and FYEKMQ (reference sequence). CDR3 sequence: CASRTASSYNSPLHF. CDR3 coding DNA: TGTGCCAGTCGGACAGCGAGCTCCTATAATTCACCCCTCCACTTT.

The chain is built from TRBV15 and TRBJ2-7, with D possibly matching TRBD2 (5 bases). Germline V gene data show CDR1 as LNHNV and CDR2 as YYDKDF (reference sequence). The CDR3 spans 13 residues. Trimming shortened V by 0 bases and J by 7 bases, and 10 bases separated the two germline ends. The CDR3, as DNA: TGTGCCACCAGCAGAGATAGGGAGAGGGAGCAGTACTTC. This codes for CATSRDREREQYF.

The chain joins TRBV10-3 to TRBJ1-4, with 8 bases fitting TRBD1. This CDR3 has 17 residues. V lost 0 bases and J lost 3; bases outside the gene matches: 6. Per the germline V gene, CDR1 is ENHRY and CDR2 is SYGVKD. The chain's CDR3 is CAISESRLQGANEKLFF. In DNA form, the CDR3 reads TGTGCCATCAGTGAGTCCCGATTACAGGGGGCTAATGAAAAACTGTTTTTT.

V and J are TRBV7-2 and TRBJ2-7, with 9 positions matching TRBD2. Germline-derived CDR1 and CDR2 are SGHTA and FQGNSA. Trimming cost V 4 bases and J 9 bases; bases outside gene matches: 13. The CDR3 extends over 15 amino acids. The DNA for the CDR3 is TGTGCCAGCAGCTCTACTCAAAGTCTAGCGGGGTGGCAGTACTTC. Translation: CASSSTQSLAGWQYF.